Listed below are T cell receptor beta chains from one sample, sequenced in a study of blood T cells in healthy people across ages. TCRdb reanalysed the 5' RACE reads using MiXCR and keeps one entry per CDR3 protein. The table shows fewer than 2,000,000 distinct CDR3 sequences, with roughly two fifths occurring only once. The material sequenced was blood. These receptors were taken from a human donor in good health. The CDR3 runs from the conserved cysteine through the conserved F or W. Fields, in order: CDR3 DNA, CDR3 protein, clone size, V gene, D gene, J gene. D genes are given only for firm matches. Where a row states a size, it is once, few, many or the class of an expanded clone; other rows omit it.

CDR3 DNA: TGCGCCAGCAGCCCGACAGGAGAGAATGAAGAACTGTTTTTT
CDR3 protein: CASSPTGENEELFF
clone size: .
V gene: TRBV5-1
D gene: .
J gene: TRBJ1-4

CDR3 DNA: TGTGCCAGCAGCTTAAACCGCATGACATACTACGAGCAGTACTTC
CDR3 protein: CASSLNRMTYYEQYF
clone size: .
V gene: TRBV13
D gene: .
J gene: TRBJ2-7

CDR3 DNA: TGTGCCAGCAGCCACCCTACGGCGGGAAACACCATATATTTT
CDR3 protein: CASSHPTAGNTIYF
clone size: .
V gene: TRBV3-1
D gene: .
J gene: TRBJ1-3

CDR3 DNA: TGTGCCAGCAGCTTAGTCCCGGGGACTAGCGGGGGTTCCGTGGGGGGCAATGAGCAGTTCTTC
CDR3 protein: CASSLVPGTSGGSVGGNEQFF
clone size: .
V gene: TRBV11-2
D gene: TRBD2
J gene: TRBJ2-1

CDR3 DNA: TGCGCCAGCAGCCCCGGAATGGGGCTGAGAGAAAAACTGTTTTTT
CDR3 protein: CASSPGMGLREKLFF
clone size: .
V gene: TRBV5-1
D gene: .
J gene: TRBJ1-4

CDR3 DNA: TGTGCCAGCAGCCAAGCGAACAGAATTACTCCTATTGGCTACACCTTC
CDR3 protein: CASSQANRITPIGYTF
clone size: .
V gene: TRBV14
D gene: .
J gene: TRBJ1-2

CDR3 DNA: TGTGCCAGCAGGCCTGCGGGGAATGGGCACGAGCAGTACTTC
CDR3 protein: CASRPAGNGHEQYF
clone size: .
V gene: TRBV4-2
D gene: .
J gene: TRBJ2-7

CDR3 DNA: TGTGCCAGCAGCTCCCTTGTGGCGGGGGGGCTCCCAGATACGCAGTATTTT
CDR3 protein: CASSSLVAGGLPDTQYF
clone size: once
V gene: TRBV7-2
D gene: TRBD2
J gene: TRBJ2-3

CDR3 DNA: TGCGCCAGCAGCCAAGATCCCGGACCTAATACTGAAGCTTTCTTT
CDR3 protein: CASSQDPGPNTEAFF
clone size: few
V gene: TRBV4-1
D gene: .
J gene: TRBJ1-1

CDR3 DNA: TGTGCCAGCAGCTCCAGGTATGAGCAGTTCTTC
CDR3 protein: CASSSRYEQFF
clone size: .
V gene: TRBV7-6
D gene: .
J gene: TRBJ2-1

CDR3 DNA: TGTGCCAGCAGTTACGGCATAGGCACAGATACGCAGTATTTT
CDR3 protein: CASSYGIGTDTQYF
clone size: .
V gene: TRBV6-6
D gene: .
J gene: TRBJ2-3

CDR3 DNA: TGCAGTGCTAGTCTGGGAGATGGCCACACCTTC
CDR3 protein: CSASLGDGHTF
clone size: .
V gene: TRBV20-1
D gene: .
J gene: TRBJ1-2

CDR3 DNA: TGCAGTGCTAGAGGGTTGGGAGGTGGGGGCCATACCTACGAGCAGTACTTC
CDR3 protein: CSARGLGGGGHTYEQYF
clone size: few
V gene: TRBV20-1
D gene: .
J gene: TRBJ2-7

CDR3 DNA: TGTGCCAGCTCACTCACCGCAGGGTCGAACACAGATACGCAGTATTTT
CDR3 protein: CASSLTAGSNTDTQYF
clone size: few
V gene: TRBV18
D gene: .
J gene: TRBJ2-3

CDR3 DNA: TGCAGTGCTAGTAAGAATGAGCAGTTCTTC
CDR3 protein: CSASKNEQFF
clone size: many
V gene: TRBV20-1
D gene: .
J gene: TRBJ2-1

CDR3 DNA: TGTGCCAGCAGCTTAATGGCAGCGACCGGGGAGCTGTTTTTT
CDR3 protein: CASSLMAATGELFF
clone size: few
V gene: TRBV7-3
D gene: .
J gene: TRBJ2-2

CDR3 DNA: TGTGCCAGCAGCAGAACACTAGTGGGGAGGGAGACCCAGTACTTC
CDR3 protein: CASSRTLVGRETQYF
clone size: few
V gene: TRBV7-2
D gene: .
J gene: TRBJ2-5

CDR3 DNA: TGTGCCAGCAGCAAAATAGCGGGGGGGAAAGAGACCCAGTACTTC
CDR3 protein: CASSKIAGGKETQYF
clone size: .
V gene: TRBV12-3/TRBV12-4
D gene: TRBD2
J gene: TRBJ2-5

CDR3 DNA: TGTGCCAGCAGCCTAGGGGCCACCGCCTACGGGCAGTACTTC
CDR3 protein: CASSLGATAYGQYF
clone size: once
V gene: TRBV5-5
D gene: .
J gene: TRBJ2-4

CDR3 DNA: TGTGCCAGCAGACTACGGACAGGGGGCAGGAACTATGGCTACACCTTC
CDR3 protein: CASRLRTGGRNYGYTF
clone size: .
V gene: TRBV7-2
D gene: TRBD1
J gene: TRBJ1-2

CDR3 DNA: TGTGCCACAGTACAGGGGGCCAGCACCGGGGAGTGGTTTTTT
CDR3 protein: CATVQGASTGEWFF
clone size: .
V gene: TRBV6-2/TRBV6-3
D gene: TRBD1
J gene: TRBJ2-2

CDR3 DNA: TGCGCCAGCAGCCTAGACAGGGCACGGCCCTACGAGCAGTACTTC
CDR3 protein: CASSLDRARPYEQYF
clone size: .
V gene: TRBV5-1
D gene: TRBD1
J gene: TRBJ2-7

CDR3 DNA: TGTGCCAGCAGTTTTCTCTCCCCCTACGAGCAGTACTTC
CDR3 protein: CASSFLSPYEQYF
clone size: .
V gene: TRBV7-2
D gene: .
J gene: TRBJ2-7

CDR3 DNA: TGCGCCAGCAGCCGTGCCGGGGCAGGGCAATGGTACGAGCAGTTCTTC
CDR3 protein: CASSRAGAGQWYEQFF
clone size: .
V gene: TRBV4-1
D gene: .
J gene: TRBJ2-1

CDR3 DNA: TGTGCCAGCAGGCCAATGTTAGGATCCTACGAGCGGTACTTC
CDR3 protein: CASRPMLGSYERYF
clone size: once
V gene: TRBV11-2
D gene: .
J gene: TRBJ2-7

CDR3 DNA: TGTGCCAGCAGGGGGACAGAAAGCACTGAAGCTTTCTTT
CDR3 protein: CASRGTESTEAFF
clone size: .
V gene: TRBV6-6
D gene: TRBD1
J gene: TRBJ1-1

CDR3 DNA: TGTGCCAGCAGCCACCGGGTGGACACTGAAGCTTTCTTT
CDR3 protein: CASSHRVDTEAFF
clone size: few
V gene: TRBV7-9
D gene: .
J gene: TRBJ1-1

CDR3 DNA: TGCAGTGCTAGGGACAGGCGGACCTACGAGCAGTACTTC
CDR3 protein: CSARDRRTYEQYF
clone size: few
V gene: TRBV20-1
D gene: TRBD1
J gene: TRBJ2-7

CDR3 DNA: TGTGCCAGCAGCTTTAAGGGCGGTGAGAACACTGAAGCTTTCTTT
CDR3 protein: CASSFKGGENTEAFF
clone size: .
V gene: TRBV5-5
D gene: .
J gene: TRBJ1-1

CDR3 DNA: TGCAGTGCTAGAGGGGTGGAGGCGGCCCCGGGTAATGAGCAGTTCTTC
CDR3 protein: CSARGVEAAPGNEQFF
clone size: .
V gene: TRBV20-1
D gene: .
J gene: TRBJ2-1

CDR3 DNA: TGCAGTGCTACCAAGACAGGGCCACTTAACTATGGCTACACCTTC
CDR3 protein: CSATKTGPLNYGYTF
clone size: few
V gene: TRBV20-1
D gene: TRBD1
J gene: TRBJ1-2

CDR3 DNA: TGTGCCAGCAGCCCCGGACTAGTGGTGACAGATACGCAGTATTTT
CDR3 protein: CASSPGLVVTDTQYF
clone size: few
V gene: TRBV7-2
D gene: TRBD2
J gene: TRBJ2-3

CDR3 DNA: TGTGCCAGCAGCTTAGGAGGGCGAGGAGGTGAAAAACCGTTTTTT
CDR3 protein: CASSLGGRGGEKPFF
clone size: .
V gene: TRBV7-6
D gene: .
J gene: TRBJ1-4

CDR3 DNA: TGTGCCAGCAGCGTAGAGGGGGGCCCAGACTATGGCTACACCTTC
CDR3 protein: CASSVEGGPDYGYTF
clone size: .
V gene: TRBV9
D gene: .
J gene: TRBJ1-2

CDR3 DNA: TGCGCCAGCAGCTTCACGGGGCTTGACACCGGGGAGCTGTTTTTT
CDR3 protein: CASSFTGLDTGELFF
clone size: .
V gene: TRBV5-1
D gene: .
J gene: TRBJ2-2

CDR3 DNA: TGTGCCAGCAGACCCGGGCATGCTGCCTGGGAGACCCAGTACTTC
CDR3 protein: CASRPGHAAWETQYF
clone size: .
V gene: TRBV5-4
D gene: .
J gene: TRBJ2-5

CDR3 DNA: TGTGCCAGCATGAGGCAGGGTTCGGGCAATCAGCCCCAGCATTTT
CDR3 protein: CASMRQGSGNQPQHF
clone size: .
V gene: TRBV6-5
D gene: .
J gene: TRBJ1-5